Sample share makes the clone carrying this T cell receptor (beta chain) medium-sized. The antigen is not known. These data originate in a study of OX40 agonist ivuxolimab in advanced cancers. Regarding the study as a whole: Certain nonresponding patients likewise had low normalized T-cell clonal expansion.

Here immunoSEQ multiplex PCR was the method, and the copy in TCRdb shows in-frame clones only, minus some. This sample has 9,500 to 15,000 clones, with over 75% found just once. J lost 5 bases, V lost 2 bases, and 20 bases had no gene match. This CDR3 contains 20 residues. This sequence originates from an adult with an advanced solid tumor such as melanoma, head and neck, liver or kidney cancer. The rearrangement joins TRBV23-1 to TRBJ2-5, with TRBD2 matching 10 bases. TRBV23-1 carries the ORF label, with uncertain function. The sample here was CD4+ or CD8+ T cells sorted from blood, taken in a trial of the OX40 agonist ivuxolimab. CDR3 in amino acids: CASSQPHRVSGRGPGETQYF. In DNA form, the CDR3 reads TGCGCCAGCAGTCAACCACACAGGGTAAGCGGGAGGGGGCCGGGGGAGACCCAGTACTTC.